A selection of T cell receptor beta chains follows, all from one sample in a study of circulating CD8 cells and anti-PD-1 response in melanoma. TCRdb independently ran MiXCR on the reads; one entry per CDR3 protein. The table has approximately 400 distinct CDR3 sequences, roughly 6.2% seen once. Sequenced material: CD8+ T cells from PBMCs, taken at baseline or after one month of anti-PD-1 therapy (not recorded which). These receptor sequences come from a human donor with melanoma. The CDR3 runs from the conserved cysteine through the conserved F or W. The order of the fields is clone size, CDR3 length, D gene, V gene, J gene, CDR3 protein, CDR3 DNA. A D gene is named only where the DNA matches it firmly. The size entry gives once, few, many, or a class for an expanded clone.

large	14	TRBD2	TRBV5-6	TRBJ2-7	CASSFWVTSGEQYF	TGTGCCAGCAGCTTTTGGGTGACTAGCGGAGAGCAGTACTTC
medium-sized	15	.	TRBV3-1	TRBJ2-7	CASSQERDDSYEQYF	TGTGCCAGCAGCCAAGAAAGGGACGACTCCTACGAGCAGTACTTC
large	15	.	TRBV18	TRBJ2-7	CASSPPLKENYEQYF	TGTGCCAGCTCACCACCGCTGAAGGAGAACTACGAGCAGTACTTC
medium-sized	14	TRBD2	TRBV12-3/TRBV12-4	TRBJ2-2	CASSLAGRAGELFF	TGTGCCAGCAGTTTAGCAGGGAGGGCCGGGGAGCTGTTTTTT
medium-sized	16	.	TRBV10-3	TRBJ1-1	CAISESVGVSNTEAFF	TGTGCCATCAGTGAGTCGGTCGGGGTGTCGAACACTGAAGCTTTCTTT
medium-sized	13	TRBD1	TRBV20-1	TRBJ1-1	CSATTGAATEAFF	TGCAGTGCTACCACAGGGGCCGCCACTGAAGCTTTCTTT
hyperexpanded	13	.	TRBV29-1	TRBJ2-7	CSVVRASTYEQYF	TGCAGCGTTGTTCGGGCAAGTACCTACGAGCAGTACTTC
medium-sized	16	.	TRBV7-2	TRBJ2-1	CASSLLAVQLGNEQFF	TGTGCCAGCAGCTTACTAGCAGTACAACTTGGGAATGAGCAGTTCTTC
large	16	TRBD2	TRBV2	TRBJ2-3	CASTPAGQRGMGTQYF	TGTGCCAGCACCCCGGCAGGGCAGCGGGGGATGGGAACGCAGTATTTT
medium-sized	11	.	TRBV4-2	TRBJ2-1	CASSHGNEQFF	TGTGCCAGCAGCCACGGAAATGAGCAGTTCTTC
medium-sized	14	TRBD1	TRBV20-1	TRBJ1-2	CSAQGAFSGYGYTF	TGCAGTGCGCAGGGGGCGTTTAGCGGCTATGGCTACACCTTC
medium-sized	16	TRBD2	TRBV7-3	TRBJ2-1	CASSLGWEGSYNEQFF	TGTGCCAGCAGCTTGGGGTGGGAGGGCTCCTACAATGAGCAGTTCTTC
medium-sized	14	.	TRBV19	TRBJ1-2	CATLPFPSRNGYTF	TGTGCCACCCTCCCTTTTCCCAGCAGGAATGGCTACACCTTC
large	14	TRBD1	TRBV27	TRBJ2-1	CASSFRDRDNEQFF	TGTGCCAGCAGTTTCCGGGACAGAGACAATGAGCAGTTCTTC
large	15	.	TRBV3-1	TRBJ2-7	CASSPVSGSIYEQYF	TGTGCCAGCAGCCCGGTCTCCGGGTCTATTTACGAGCAGTACTTC
medium-sized	17	TRBD1	TRBV7-2	TRBJ1-6	CASSLGGTGPFASPLHF	TGTGCCAGCAGCTTAGGTGGGACAGGGCCTTTCGCTTCACCCCTCCACTTT
large	15	.	TRBV7-8	TRBJ2-2	CASSLVAPNTGELFF	TGTGCCAGCAGCTTAGTGGCACCCAACACCGGGGAGCTGTTTTTT
medium-sized	15	.	TRBV20-1	TRBJ2-5	CSARGVWGEQETQYF	TGCAGTGCTAGGGGGGTGTGGGGTGAACAAGAGACCCAGTACTTC
medium-sized	11	.	TRBV29-1	TRBJ1-2	CSVPGARRYTF	TGCAGCGTGCCCGGGGCCAGGCGCTACACCTTC
large	14	.	TRBV7-6	TRBJ1-5	CASSLQGGGQPQHF	TGTGCCAGCAGCTTACAGGGCGGCGGCCAGCCCCAGCATTTT
large	14	.	TRBV6-5	TRBJ2-7	CATRTRGGILEQYF	TGTGCCACCCGAACCAGGGGCGGGATCCTCGAGCAGTACTTC
medium-sized	18	.	TRBV7-9	TRBJ2-1	CASSLSLPHDRSYNEQFF	TGTGCCAGCAGCTTAAGTCTGCCACACGATAGATCCTACAATGAGCAGTTCTTC
large	15	.	TRBV14	TRBJ2-5	CASSQELALWETQYF	TGTGCCAGCAGCCAAGAGCTAGCTCTTTGGGAGACCCAGTACTTC
large	11	.	TRBV29-1	TRBJ1-2	CSVPGAGRYTF	TGCAGCGTGCCCGGGGCCGGGCGCTACACCTTC
medium-sized	14	.	TRBV27	TRBJ1-4	CASSLGPTGEKLFF	TGTGCCAGCAGTTTAGGCCCCACTGGGGAAAAACTGTTTTTT
large	14	TRBD1	TRBV7-8	TRBJ2-7	CASSVGQGGYEQYF	TGTGCCAGCAGCGTCGGACAGGGGGGCTACGAGCAGTACTTC
medium-sized	17	TRBD1	TRBV19	TRBJ2-1	CASSIKPTGGIGNEQFF	TGTGCCAGTAGTATAAAACCGACAGGGGGGATCGGCAATGAGCAGTTCTTC